The 15 T cell receptor beta chains below all came from one sample that was sequenced in a study of T cells after yellow fever vaccination. TCRdb reprocessed the 5' RACE reads with MiXCR, giving one entry per CDR3 protein. The data contain fewer than 150,000 distinct CDR3 sequences, 7.7% of them singletons. Sequencing was performed on CD4+ T cells sorted from PBMCs, taken 5 days after the yellow fever booster vaccination. The receptors were gathered from a man aged 25-40 years who received the YFV17D yellow fever vaccine.

V is TRBV12-3 or TRBV12-4 and J is TRBJ1-6; TRBD1 might be the D (5 bases). Trimming cost V 6 bases and J 2 bases, with 11 bases left between them. CDR3 length: 15 amino acids. CDR3 nucleotide sequence: TGTGCCAGCAGCCCTCCGACAGCCTATAATTCACCCCTCCACTTT. It encodes CASSPPTAYNSPLHF.

Notes on this clonotype: A clone one base away is much larger, so this may be a read error. The chain links TRBV5-1 to TRBJ2-3; 12 positions agree with TRBD2. CDR1 SGHRS and CDR2 YFSETQ come from the germline V gene. This CDR3 region has 17 residues. CDR3 nucleotides: TGCGCCAGCAGCTTGGTACTAGCGGGAGGCACAACAGAGACGCAGTATTTT. This codes for CASSLVLAGGTTETQYF.

This clonotype was counted many times. The J gene is TRBJ1-6, the V gene TRBV3-1; D gene unclear. Trimming left V 3 bases short and J 10 bases short, with 13 bases between. The CDR3 totals 14 residues. Germline CDR1 reads LGHDT; CDR2 reads YNNKEL (reference sequence). In DNA, the CDR3 is TGTGCCAGCAGCCATCCTATGAGGGAATCACCCCTCCACTTT. This sequence encodes CASSHPMRESPLHF. Combining the CDR3 with reference TRBV3-1 and TRBJ1-6 gives the whole variable domain DTAVSQTPKYLVTQMGNDKSIKCEQNLGHDTMYWYKQDSKKFLKIMFSYNNKELIINETVPNRFSPKSPDKAHLNLHINSLELGDSAVYFCASSHPMRESPLHFGNGTRLTVT.

This clonotype was observed many times. J is TRBJ2-7 and V is TRBV5-1; TRBD2 matches 8 bases. This CDR3 has 15 residues. J gave up 5 bases and V 4 bases, and 11 bases lay outside the gene matches. The V gene's germline CDR1 is SGHRS and CDR2 YFSETQ. The DNA for the CDR3 is TGCGCCAGCAGCCTGTCGGGACTAGATTCCCACGAGCAGTACTTC. Translating gives CASSLSGLDSHEQYF.

V usage is TRBV6-2 or TRBV6-3 and J usage is TRBJ2-1; D gene uncertain. The V and J ends lost 0 bases and 8 bases respectively, with 5 bases between them. The CDR3 has 12 amino acids. Per germline, CDR1 MNHEY and CDR2 SVGEGT. Here the CDR3 reads CASSYSGYEQFF. The CDR3 DNA sequence: TGTGCCAGCAGTTACTCGGGGTATGAGCAGTTCTTC.

CDR3 amino acids: CASSPPGDAYEQYF. CDR3 coding DNA: TGTGCCAGCTCACCGCCGGGAGACGCCTACGAGCAGTACTTC. This sequence joins TRBV18 and TRBJ2-7, with D perhaps matching TRBD2 (6 bases). The V and J ends lost 3 bases and 2 bases respectively, with 11 bases between them. CDR3 size: 14 residues. CDR1 KGHSH and CDR2 LQKENI come from the germline V gene. The complete variable domain, with remaining parts taken from reference TRBV18 and TRBJ2-7, reads NAGVMQNPRHLVRRRGQEARLRCSPMKGHSHVYWYRQLPEEGLKFMVYLQKENIIDESGMPKERFSAEFPKEGPSILRIQQVVRGDSAAYFCASSPPGDAYEQYFGPGTRLTVT.

This clonotype was seen ten or more times. The rearrangement uses TRBV9 and TRBJ1-6; D is possibly TRBD1 (5 bases). CDR1 and CDR2 from the germline V gene are SGDLS and YYNGEE. This CDR3 has 12 residues. V was pared by 0 bases and J by 14 bases, with 9 bases between. The CDR3 region has the DNA TGTGCCAGCAGCGTAGACGGGGGGGCCCTCCACTTT. Its protein is CASSVDGGALHF.

This clonotype was recorded at least ten times. This chain links TRBV27 with TRBJ2-1; TRBD2 matches 16 bases. Germline trimming cut 6 bases from V and 8 bases from J; bases unmatched to any gene: 4. Per germline, CDR1 MNHEY and CDR2 SMNVEV (reference sequence). The CDR3 is 15 amino acids. The CDR3 here is CASRQGLAGGYEQFF. The CDR3, as DNA: TGTGCCAGCAGGCAGGGACTAGCGGGAGGGTATGAGCAGTTCTTC.

At least ten counts were recorded for this clonotype. This chain links TRBV5-1 with TRBJ2-7, with TRBD1 identical over 9 bases. Germline V lookup: CDR1 SGHRS, CDR2 YFSETQ. The CDR3 runs 14 residues. V gave up 4 bases and J gave up 3 bases; unmatched junction bases: 5. As DNA, the CDR3 is TGCGCCAGCAGCAGGGGACAGGGCGACTACGAGCAGTACTTC. Its translation: CASSRGQGDYEQYF.

In regard to this clonotype: A much larger clone differs by one base, so this may be a read error. The rearrangement uses TRBV14 and TRBJ2-1, with a weak D call TRBD1 (6 bases). Germline CDR1 and CDR2: SGHDN and FVKESK. The CDR3 runs 13 residues. The CDR3 DNA follows: TGTGCCCGCAGCCAATCTCTAGGGGGTGAGCAGTTCTTC. As protein: CARSQSLGGEQFF.

This clonotype was counted many times. The chain joins TRBV9 to TRBJ2-1; a weak D match, TRBD1 (5 bases). The germline V and J ends were trimmed by 1 base and 5 bases, with 10 bases remaining between them. The CDR3 contains 14 residues. CDR1 and CDR2 (germline): SGDLS, YYNGEE. The DNA of the CDR3 is TGTGCCAGCAGCGTATTCCCGGACAACAATGAGCAGTTCTTC. Translated: CASSVFPDNNEQFF.

This clonotype was seen repeatedly, ten times or more. The chain employs TRBV28 and TRBJ2-3, with D perhaps given as TRBD1 or TRBD2 (5 bases each). The CDR3 covers 14 residues. V lost 8 bases to trimming and J lost 3 bases, with 15 bases between them. Germline V gene sequence: CDR1 MDHEN, CDR2 SYDVKM. CDR3 DNA: TGTGCCAGCGCCGGGGACGGGTCAACAGATACGCAGTATTTT. It specifies CASAGDGSTDTQYF. Variable domain in full (rest from reference TRBV28 and TRBJ2-3): DVKVTQSSRYLVKRTGEKVFLECVQDMDHENMFWYRQDPGLGLRLIYFSYDVKMKEKGDIPEGYSVSREKKERFSLILESASTNQTSMYLCASAGDGSTDTQYFGPGTRLTVL.

This clonotype was recorded many times. The chain combines TRBV9 with TRBJ2-1, with D perhaps matching TRBD2 (6 bases). Per germline, CDR1 SGDLS and CDR2 YYNGEE. Trimming stripped 4 bases from V and 7 bases from J, with 15 bases between. The CDR3 runs 14 residues. As DNA, the CDR3 is TGTGCCAGCAGCTCAGAAGGGCGGGGAAATGAGCAGTTCTTC. Translating gives CASSSEGRGNEQFF. Full variable domain (remainder filled in from reference TRBV9 and TRBJ2-1): DSGVTQTPKHLITATGQRVTLRCSPRSGDLSVYWYQQSLDQGLQFLIQYYNGEERAKGNILERFSAQQFPDLHSELNLSSLELGDSALYFCASSSEGRGNEQFFGPGTRLTVL.

The V and J genes are TRBV20-1 and TRBJ2-1; 11 bases are shared with TRBD2. V dropped 6 bases and J dropped 0; count of bases not matched to a gene: 10. The length of the CDR3 is 17 residues. CDR1 is DFQATT and CDR2 is SNEGSKA in the germline V gene (reference sequence). CDR3 sequence reads: CSATPGTSGSSYNEQFF. CDR3 nucleotides: TGCAGTGCAACTCCCGGGACTAGCGGAAGCTCCTACAATGAGCAGTTCTTC.

Comments on this clonotype: Being one base from a much bigger clone, this may be a read error. The chain has TRBV20-1 and TRBJ2-1, with 7 positions matching TRBD2. Looked up from germline, CDR1 is DFQATT and CDR2 is SNEGSKA (reference sequence). The CDR3 runs to 16 residues. The CDR3 is CSASGGKAGPYNEQIF. In DNA form, the CDR3 reads TGCAGTGCTTCCGGGGGGAAAGCGGGACCGTACAATGAGCAGATCTTC.